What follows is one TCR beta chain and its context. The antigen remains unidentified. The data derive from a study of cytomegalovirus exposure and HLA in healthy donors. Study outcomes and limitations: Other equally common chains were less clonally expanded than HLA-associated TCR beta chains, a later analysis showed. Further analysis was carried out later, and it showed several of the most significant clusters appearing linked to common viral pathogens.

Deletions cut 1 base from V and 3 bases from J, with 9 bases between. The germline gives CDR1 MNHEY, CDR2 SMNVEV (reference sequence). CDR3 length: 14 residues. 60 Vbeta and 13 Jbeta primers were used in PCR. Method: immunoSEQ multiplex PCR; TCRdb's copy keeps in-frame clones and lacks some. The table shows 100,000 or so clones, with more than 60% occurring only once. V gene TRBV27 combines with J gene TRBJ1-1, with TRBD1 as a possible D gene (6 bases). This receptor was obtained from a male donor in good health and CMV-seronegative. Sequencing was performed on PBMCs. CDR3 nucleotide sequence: TGTGCCAGCAGTTTATACAGGGCTCACACTGAAGCTTTCTTT. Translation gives CASSLYRAHTEAFF.